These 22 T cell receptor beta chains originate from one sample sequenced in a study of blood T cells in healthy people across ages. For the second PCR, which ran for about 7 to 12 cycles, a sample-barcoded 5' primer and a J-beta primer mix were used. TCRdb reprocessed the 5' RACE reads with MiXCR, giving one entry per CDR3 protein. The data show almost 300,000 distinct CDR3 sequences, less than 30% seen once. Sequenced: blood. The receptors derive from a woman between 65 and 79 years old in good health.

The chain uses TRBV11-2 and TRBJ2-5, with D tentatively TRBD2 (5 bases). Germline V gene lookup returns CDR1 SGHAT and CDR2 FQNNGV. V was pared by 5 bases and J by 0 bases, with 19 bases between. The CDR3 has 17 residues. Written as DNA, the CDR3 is TGTGCCAGCAGCCCTACCCGGGTGGCGGGCCACCAAGAGACCCAGTACTTC. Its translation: CASSPTRVAGHQETQYF.

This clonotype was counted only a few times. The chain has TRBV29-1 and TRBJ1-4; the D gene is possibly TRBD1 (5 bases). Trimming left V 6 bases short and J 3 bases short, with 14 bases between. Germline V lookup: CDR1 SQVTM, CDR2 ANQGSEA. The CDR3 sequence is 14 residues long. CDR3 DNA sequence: TGCAGCGTGAGAAGAGACAGCGCTAATGAAAAACTGTTTTTT. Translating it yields CSVRRDSANEKLFF. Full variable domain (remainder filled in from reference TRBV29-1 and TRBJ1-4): SAVISQKPSRDICQRGTSLTIQCQVDSQVTMMFWYRQQPGQSLTLIATANQGSEATYESGFVIDKFPISRPNLTFSTLTVSNMSPEDSSIYLCSVRRDSANEKLFFGSGTQLSVL.

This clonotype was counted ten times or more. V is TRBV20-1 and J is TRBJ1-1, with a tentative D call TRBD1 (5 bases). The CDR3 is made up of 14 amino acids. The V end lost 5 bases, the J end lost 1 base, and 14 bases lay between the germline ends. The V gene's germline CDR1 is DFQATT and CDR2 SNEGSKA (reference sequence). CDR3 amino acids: CSAGPTAWNTEAFF. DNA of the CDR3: TGCAGTGCTGGCCCGACAGCTTGGAACACTGAAGCTTTCTTT.

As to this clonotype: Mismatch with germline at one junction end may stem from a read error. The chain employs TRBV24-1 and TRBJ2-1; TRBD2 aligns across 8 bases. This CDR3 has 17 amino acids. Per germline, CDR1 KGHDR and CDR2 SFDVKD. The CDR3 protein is CATSDPAGTRPYNEHFF. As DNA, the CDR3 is TGTGCCACCAGTGATCCAGCCGGGACTAGACCCTACAATGAGCATTTCTTC.

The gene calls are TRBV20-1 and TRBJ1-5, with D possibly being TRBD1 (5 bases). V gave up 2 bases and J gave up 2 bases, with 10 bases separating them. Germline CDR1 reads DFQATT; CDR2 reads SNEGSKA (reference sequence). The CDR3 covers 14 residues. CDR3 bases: TGCAGTGCTAGATTAGGGGTAGGCAATCAGCCCCAGCATTTT. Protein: CSARLGVGNQPQHF.

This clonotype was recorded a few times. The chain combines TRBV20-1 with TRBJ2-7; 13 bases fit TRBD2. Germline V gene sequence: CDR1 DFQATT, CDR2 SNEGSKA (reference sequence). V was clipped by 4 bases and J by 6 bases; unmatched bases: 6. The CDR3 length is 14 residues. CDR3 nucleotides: TGCAGTGCTATGGCCGGACTAGCGGGAGCCGAGCAGTACTTC. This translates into CSAMAGLAGAEQYF.

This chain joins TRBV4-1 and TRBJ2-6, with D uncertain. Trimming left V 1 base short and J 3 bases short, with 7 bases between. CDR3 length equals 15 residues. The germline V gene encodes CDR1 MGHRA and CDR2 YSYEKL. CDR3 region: CASSQGRIGANVLTF. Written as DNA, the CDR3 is TGCGCCAGCAGCCAAGGACGTATTGGGGCCAACGTCCTGACTTTC.

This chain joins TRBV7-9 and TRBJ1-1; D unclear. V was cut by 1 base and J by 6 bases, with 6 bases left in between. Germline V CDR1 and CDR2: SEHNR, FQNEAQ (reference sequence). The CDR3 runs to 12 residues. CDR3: CASSLEFSEAFF. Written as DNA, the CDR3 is TGTGCCAGCAGCTTAGAGTTTTCTGAAGCTTTCTTT.

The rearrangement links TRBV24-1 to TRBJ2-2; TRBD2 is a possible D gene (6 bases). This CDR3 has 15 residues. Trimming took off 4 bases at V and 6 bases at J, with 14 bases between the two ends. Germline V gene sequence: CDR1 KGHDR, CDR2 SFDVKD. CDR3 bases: TGTGCCACCAGTGACCCGACTAGTAGGGCCGGGGAGCTGTTTTTT. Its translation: CATSDPTSRAGELFF.

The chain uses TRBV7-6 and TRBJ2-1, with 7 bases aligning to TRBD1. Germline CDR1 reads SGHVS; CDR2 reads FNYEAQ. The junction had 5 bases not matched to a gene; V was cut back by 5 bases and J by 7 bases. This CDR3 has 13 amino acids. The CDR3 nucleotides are TGTGCCAGCAGCCCGGGACAGAATAATGAGCAGTTCTTC. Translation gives CASSPGQNNEQFF.

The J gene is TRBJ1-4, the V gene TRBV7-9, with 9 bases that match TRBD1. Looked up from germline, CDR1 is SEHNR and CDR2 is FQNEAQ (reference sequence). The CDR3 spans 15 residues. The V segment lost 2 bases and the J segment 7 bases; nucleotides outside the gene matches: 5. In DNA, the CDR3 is TGTGCCAGCAGCTTAACAGGGGGCGGCGGTGAAAAACTGTTTTTT. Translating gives CASSLTGGGGEKLFF.

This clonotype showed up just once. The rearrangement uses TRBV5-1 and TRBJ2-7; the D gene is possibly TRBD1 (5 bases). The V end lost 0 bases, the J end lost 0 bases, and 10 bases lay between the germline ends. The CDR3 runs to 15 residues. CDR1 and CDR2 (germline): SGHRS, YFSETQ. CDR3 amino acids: CASSLAPTDSYEQYF. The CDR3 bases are TGCGCCAGCAGCTTGGCCCCGACAGACTCCTACGAGCAGTACTTC.

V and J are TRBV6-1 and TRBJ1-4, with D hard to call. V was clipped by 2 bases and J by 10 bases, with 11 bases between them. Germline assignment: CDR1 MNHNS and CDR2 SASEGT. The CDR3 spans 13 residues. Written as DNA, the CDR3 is TGTGCCAGCAGTGAATCCCAGACTTTAAAACTGTTTTTT. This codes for CASSESQTLKLFF.

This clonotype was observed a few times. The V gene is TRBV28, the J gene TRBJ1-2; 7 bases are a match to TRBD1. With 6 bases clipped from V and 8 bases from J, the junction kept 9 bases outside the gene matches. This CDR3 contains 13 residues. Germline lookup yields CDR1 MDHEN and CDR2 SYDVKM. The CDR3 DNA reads TGTGCCAGCAGACCTGGACAGGTTTTGGGCTACACCTTC. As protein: CASRPGQVLGYTF.

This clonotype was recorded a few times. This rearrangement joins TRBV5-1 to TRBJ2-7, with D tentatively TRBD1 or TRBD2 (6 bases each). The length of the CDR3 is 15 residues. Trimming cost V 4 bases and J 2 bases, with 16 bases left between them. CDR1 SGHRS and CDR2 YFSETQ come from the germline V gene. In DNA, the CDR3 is TGCGCCAGCAGCCCACGGGGGCGGGGTACCTACGAGCAGTACTTC. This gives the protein CASSPRGRGTYEQYF. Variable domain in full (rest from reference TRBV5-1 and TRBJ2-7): KAGVTQTPRYLIKTRGQQVTLSCSPISGHRSVSWYQQTPGQGLQFLFEYFSETQRNKGNFPGRFSGRQFSNSRSEMNVSTLELGDSALYLCASSPRGRGTYEQYFGPGTRLTVT.

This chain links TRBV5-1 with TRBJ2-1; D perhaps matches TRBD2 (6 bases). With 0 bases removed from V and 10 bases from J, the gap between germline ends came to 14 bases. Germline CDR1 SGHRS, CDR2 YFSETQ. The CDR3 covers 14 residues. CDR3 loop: CASSLGDSPLEQFF. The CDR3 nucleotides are TGCGCCAGCAGCTTGGGGGACTCCCCTCTGGAGCAGTTCTTC.

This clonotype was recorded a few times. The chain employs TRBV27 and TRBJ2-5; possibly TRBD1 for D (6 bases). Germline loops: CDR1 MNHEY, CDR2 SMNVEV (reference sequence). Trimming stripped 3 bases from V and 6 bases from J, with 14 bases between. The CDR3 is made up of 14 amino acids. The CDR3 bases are TGTGCCAGCAGTTTCTCGGACAGCCGCCAGACCCAGTACTTC. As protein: CASSFSDSRQTQYF.

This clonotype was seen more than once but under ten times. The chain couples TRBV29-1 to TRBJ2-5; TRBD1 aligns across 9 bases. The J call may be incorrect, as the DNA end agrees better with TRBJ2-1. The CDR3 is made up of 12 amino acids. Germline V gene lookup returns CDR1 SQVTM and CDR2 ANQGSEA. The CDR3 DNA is TGCAGCGTACGGACAGGGGTGGGTGAGCAGTTCTTC. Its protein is CSVRTGVGEQFF.

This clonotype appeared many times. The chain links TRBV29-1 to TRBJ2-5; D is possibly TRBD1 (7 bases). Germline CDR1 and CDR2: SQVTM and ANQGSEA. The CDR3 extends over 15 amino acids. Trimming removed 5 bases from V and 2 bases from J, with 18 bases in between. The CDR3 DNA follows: TGCAGCGTTACCCCCCAGGGGGGAAGACAAGAGACCCAGTACTTC. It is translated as CSVTPQGGRQETQYF.

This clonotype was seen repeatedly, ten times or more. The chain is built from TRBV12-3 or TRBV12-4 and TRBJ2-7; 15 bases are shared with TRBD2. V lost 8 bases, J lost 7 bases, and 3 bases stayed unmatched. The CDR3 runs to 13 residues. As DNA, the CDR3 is TGTGCCAGCTCTGGACTAGCGGGAGGGGAGCAGTACTTC. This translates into CASSGLAGGEQYF.

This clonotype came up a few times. The DNA for the CDR3 is TGTGCCAGCAGAAACAGGGCTGGGGTATCGAATTCACCCCTCCACTTT. Its protein is CASRNRAGVSNSPLHF. The chain carries TRBV12-3 or TRBV12-4 and TRBJ1-6; D possibly corresponds to TRBD1 (6 bases). CDR3 length: 16 residues. Trimming left V 6 bases short and J 7 bases short, with 19 bases between.

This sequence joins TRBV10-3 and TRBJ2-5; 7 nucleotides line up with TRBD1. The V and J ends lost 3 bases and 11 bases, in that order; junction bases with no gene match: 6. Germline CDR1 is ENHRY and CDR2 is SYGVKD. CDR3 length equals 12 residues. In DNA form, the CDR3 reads TGTGCCATCAGTGATAACAGGGGCCAGCAGTACTTC. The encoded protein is CAISDNRGQQYF.